The TCR beta chain described here comes from a study of long-term antiretroviral therapy in people with HIV (dated by TCRdb to 2022 to 2024). Looking at the study overall: The earliest samples were collected about a decade before the 2015 WHO recommendation for immediate ART, when ART was typically delayed until CD4 counts fell. About 35% of the 30 participants with HIV were female. A total of roughly 180 cryopreserved PBMC samples were contributed to the cohort by 30 adults with confirmed HIV infection, with samples collected serially over a mean of 6 years (range 1-12). A retrospective serial study tested whether changes in peripheral blood TRB repertoire composition and diversity were associated with ART initiation and durable HIV suppression. No cross-contamination during QIAcube processing turned up in test extractions that ran a monoclonal T-cell line alongside 33 polyclonal samples. Broader findings and caveats from the paper: CDR3 length ranges in HIV repertoires were narrower than in controls, and network structure suggested an antigen-experienced repertoire with only a slight naive shift after ART. Because pre-ART samples had limited cell numbers, profiling was done on unsorted PBMC rather than on sorted CD4+ and CD8+ T cells. The samples span the years 2004 to 2017, and the ART regimens used at that time may not be as effective as current regimens. Expanded TRB clones identified before ART initiation dominated the repertoire at all time points, although this dominance fluctuated and declined in many PLHIV after ART. ART initiation was associated with a significant increase in TRB diversity, but diversity stayed significantly below transplant donor controls even after long-term ART. Because PBMC availability was limited, only the TCR beta chain was sequenced, with no alpha chain pairing. No data were available on ART adherence, viral resistance or therapy changes, limiting inferences about post-ART repertoire changes.

To be included, a participant needed at least one PBMC sample from before ART initiation plus at least two post-ART samples. Treatment was received in the United States of America by all participants with HIV. Before DNA extraction, cryopreserved samples containing about 0.9-10 million PBMC were thawed and washed. At the time of the earliest PBMC sample, participants with HIV were aged between roughly 20 and 55 years. Each participant contributed PBMC samples from 1-4 timepoints before ART initiation and 2-8 timepoints after ART initiation, with a median of 7 samples. For every participant, serial HIV viral load, CD4+ T-cell count, ART history and demographic data were obtained. Genomic DNA was extracted from unsorted PBMC with a Qiagen kit on a QIAcube, with processing performed in batches of 12 samples. Comments on this clone: The target of this receptor is not known. The sample holds no much larger clone one base away, and base qualities are not on file.

There are 15 amino acids in the CDR3, from cysteine to phenylalanine inclusive. The DNA shown is the 45-base CDR3, in frame from base 1. In the germline V gene (reference sequence), CDR1 corresponds to SGHAT and CDR2 to FQDESV. Germline trimming amounts to 5 bases on V and 4 bases on J, with 4 as the count of junction bases outside the gene matches. The immunoSEQ hsTCRB v3.0 assay was used at survey level resolution to sequence the TRB variable region. A depth of 40,000-50,000 T-cell genomes per sample was targeted for TRB sequencing. An Illumina MiSeq with a v3 150-cycle kit was used to sequence the pooled TRB libraries. Per the original workflow: Analysis of repertoires was carried out in R inside a reproducible Nextflow workflow spanning QC, data transformation and analysis. Custom analyses were implemented in LymphoSeq2, an R package for AIRR-Seq data exploration. A handful of samples yielding fewer than 5000 total TRB sequences were excluded, leaving more than 150 analyzed HIV repertoires. Among the 170 to 200 HIV repertoires that were kept, 59 were collected before ART initiation and about 130 were collected after ART initiation. Repertoires were downsampled to 5000 TRB nucleotide sequences, with summary statistics averaged over 100 downsampling iterations. Only TRB sequences with CDR3 regions of at least seven amino acids were retained for analysis. Diversity was assessed using a clonality score derived from Shannon entropy and using the Gini coefficient. Repertoire networks linked the top 5000 CDR3 amino acid sequences whenever two sequences differed by an edit distance of one. Antigen specificity groups and MHC restriction were predicted for TRB CDR3 amino acid sequences with GLIPH2. Known CMV, EBV, HIV or tissue antigen associations were flagged by matching CDR3 amino acid sequences against VDJdb and McPAS-TCR. Pre-ART, post-ART and control groups were compared with Wilcoxon signed-rank tests and Holm-Bonferroni correction. TCRdb stores this immuneACCESS table with in-frame sequences only. Part of the clones is absent; in the studies checked, under half of the shortfall reflects unresolved V genes, and no reason is known for the rest. V, J and clone size were drawn from that table, and D and trimming were deduced from the DNA. The sample has 28,000 or so clones on record, around 85% of them singletons. The ten largest clones capture 3.8% of the sample.

The source was unsorted PBMCs, collected 0.8 years before starting antiretroviral therapy. This clonotype was obtained from a man aged 18 to 29 with HIV. The chain links TRBV11-1 with TRBJ2-2; 10 junctional bases match TRBD2. The DNA sequence is TGTGCCAGCAGCAGCGGGGGGGGTCTCACCGGGGAGCTGTTTTTT. Protein translation: CASSSGGGLTGELFF.